The 22 T cell receptor beta chains below were found in one sample sequenced in a study of identical twins. TCRdb reanalysed the 5' RACE reads using MiXCR and keeps one entry per CDR3 protein. The data hold about 530,000 distinct CDR3 sequences, with roughly 15% observed a single time. The data were also submitted as part of a second study, on yellow fever vaccine responses in identical twins.

Sequencing was carried out using CD4+ T cells sorted from blood. These receptors were obtained from a woman between 18 and 29 years old in good health.

This chain joins TRBV7-8 and TRBJ2-1, with 14 nucleotides matching TRBD2. V was pared by 5 bases and J by 3 bases, with 6 bases of the junction left unmatched. The CDR3 consists of 17 residues. CDR1 is SGHVS and CDR2 is FQNEAQ in the germline V gene. CDR3 DNA: TGTGCCAGCAGCAACCGACTAGCGGGAGGGAGCTACAATGAGCAGTTCTTC. Translation gives CASSNRLAGGSYNEQFF.

This chain joins TRBV12-3 or TRBV12-4 and TRBJ2-3; maybe TRBD2 (6 bases). The germline V and J ends were trimmed by 7 bases and 4 bases, with 21 bases remaining between them. CDR3 length: 16 residues. The CDR3 nucleotides are TGTGCCAGCACCCTCTTGGCGGGCGGAGGGGCAGATACGCAGTATTTT. Amino acids: CASTLLAGGGADTQYF.

This clonotype occurred a few times. V usage is TRBV20-1 and J usage is TRBJ2-4, with D perhaps TRBD1 (5 bases). Germline V gene data show CDR1 as DFQATT and CDR2 as SNEGSKA (reference sequence). The CDR3 consists of 13 residues. The V and J ends lost 3 bases and 1 base respectively, with 7 bases between them. This chain's CDR3 is CSASAGAKNIQYF. The CDR3 nucleotides read TGCAGTGCTAGTGCAGGGGCCAAAAACATTCAGTACTTC.

This clonotype was picked up a small number of times. The V gene is TRBV20-1, the J gene TRBJ2-1, with D perhaps assigned TRBD1 or TRBD2 (6 bases each). This CDR3 region has 14 residues. V lost 1 base to trimming and J lost 9 bases, with 16 bases between them. Germline V gives CDR1 DFQATT, CDR2 SNEGSKA (reference sequence). The chain's CDR3 is CSARAVGGLGEQFF. The CDR3 nucleotides are TGCAGTGCTAGAGCGGTAGGGGGGCTGGGTGAGCAGTTCTTC.

This clonotype appeared a few times. The chain couples TRBV4-1 to TRBJ2-1; 8 bases are shared with TRBD1. Looked up from germline, CDR1 is MGHRA and CDR2 is YSYEKL. The V gene end was trimmed by 8 bases and the J gene end by 3 bases; junction bases not matched to a gene: 12. CDR3 size: 16 residues. This chain's CDR3 is CASLEVPGQGYNEQFF. CDR3 coding DNA: TGCGCCAGCCTAGAGGTCCCAGGACAGGGCTACAATGAGCAGTTCTTC.

This clonotype has just a few counts. J is TRBJ2-7 and V is TRBV12-3 or TRBV12-4; D is perhaps TRBD1 or TRBD2 (5 bases each). Trimming shortened V by 3 bases and J by 3 bases, and 15 bases separated the two germline ends. This CDR3 has 15 residues. The CDR3 loop reads CASSFRDEGSYEQYF. The CDR3, as DNA: TGTGCCAGCAGTTTTCGGGACGAAGGGAGCTACGAGCAGTACTTC.

The chain recombines TRBV2 with TRBJ2-5; 10 bases align to TRBD2. CDR3 length: 13 residues. Germline CDR1 SNHLY, CDR2 FYNNEI. Trimming took 6 bases from V and 5 from J; bases not matched to a gene: 3. The CDR3 spells CASRASGGETQYF. DNA of the CDR3: TGTGCCAGCAGAGCTAGCGGGGGTGAGACCCAGTACTTC.

This clonotype occurred a few times. This rearrangement joins TRBV29-1 to TRBJ2-7; 9 bases are a match to TRBD2. The CDR3 is 11 residues long. Germline lookup yields CDR1 SQVTM and CDR2 ANQGSEA. V dropped 6 bases and J dropped 7; count of bases not matched to a gene: 4. Here the CDR3 DNA reads TGCAGCGTAAGGACTAGCGTTGAGCAGTACTTC. Residues: CSVRTSVEQYF.

This clonotype came up a few times. The chain couples TRBV5-1 to TRBJ2-2, with 10 bases aligning to TRBD1. The CDR3 covers 15 residues. Germline V gives CDR1 SGHRS, CDR2 YFSETQ. J gave up 6 bases and V 5 bases, and 7 bases lay outside the gene matches. The chain's CDR3 is CASSRGTGDSGELFF. CDR3 in DNA: TGCGCCAGCAGTCGGGGGACAGGGGACTCCGGGGAGCTGTTTTTT.

This clonotype has just a few counts. This chain's CDR3 is CASRGDKVYGYTF. CDR3 nucleotides: TGTGCCAGTAGAGGGGACAAGGTTTATGGCTACACCTTC. The V gene is TRBV19, the J gene TRBJ1-2; a weak D match, TRBD1 (6 bases). V gave up 6 bases and J gave up 5 bases, with 13 bases separating them. This CDR3 region has 13 residues. Per germline, CDR1 LNHDA and CDR2 SQIVND (reference sequence).

This clonotype was counted a few times. The chain carries TRBV20-1 and TRBJ2-3, with 8 bases identical to TRBD2. The germline gives CDR1 DFQATT, CDR2 SNEGSKA (reference sequence). This CDR3 is 14 amino acids long. The J segment lost 1 base and the V segment lost 4 bases, leaving 4 bases of the junction unmatched. CDR3 sequence reads: CSANGLAGTDTQYF. The CDR3 DNA follows: TGCAGTGCTAATGGACTAGCAGGCACAGATACGCAGTATTTT.

This clonotype was observed a few times. The CDR3 sequence is CASSFGTGGNEQFF. DNA of the CDR3: TGTGCCAGCAGCTTTGGGACAGGGGGCAATGAGCAGTTCTTC. The chain carries TRBV7-9 and TRBJ2-1; 11 bases agree with TRBD1. This CDR3 is 14 amino acids long. Germline trimming cut 3 bases from V and 6 bases from J; bases unmatched to any gene: 1. Germline V gene sequence: CDR1 SEHNR, CDR2 FQNEAQ (reference sequence).

The chain has TRBV7-3 and TRBJ1-4; 7 bases are a match to TRBD1. The germline V gene has CDR1 SGHTA and CDR2 FQGTGA. Trimming cost V 3 bases and J 7 bases; bases outside gene matches: 8. CDR3 length: 15 residues. The CDR3 DNA reads as TGTGCCAGCAGCTTCGAAGGGGGCAGTGGTGAAAAACTGTTTTTT. Its translation is CASSFEGGSGEKLFF.

This clonotype was seen only a few times. The chain couples TRBV6-5 to TRBJ2-6; D gene unclear. Germline V gene data show CDR1 as MNHEY and CDR2 as SVGAGI. V lost 8 bases and J lost 2, with 10 bases in between. This CDR3 region has 14 residues. Written as DNA, the CDR3 is TGTGCCAGCGTTGGTGCCGCTGGGGCCAACGTCCTGACTTTC. Amino acids: CASVGAAGANVLTF.

This clonotype was counted a few times. The chain couples TRBV12-3 or TRBV12-4 to TRBJ1-5, with no clear D. V was shortened by 3 bases and J by 6 bases, with 12 bases between the two germline ends. The CDR3 length is 14 residues. CDR3 nucleotides: TGTGCCAGCAGTTTTCGAGGGTTTACTCAGCCCCAGCATTTT. Translation gives CASSFRGFTQPQHF.

V is TRBV3-1 and J is TRBJ2-3; 7 nucleotides match TRBD2. The CDR3 runs to 14 residues. From germline, CDR1 is LGHDT and CDR2 YNNKEL (reference sequence). Trimming took 4 bases from V and 4 from J; bases not matched to a gene: 5. The CDR3 DNA follows: TGTGCCAGCAGCCTCGGACTAGGGTCAGATACGCAGTATTTT. It codes for CASSLGLGSDTQYF.

The CDR3 coding sequence is TGTGCCAGCAGTCCCGGACAGTACACAGATACGCAGTATTTT. Amino acid sequence: CASSPGQYTDTQYF. The chain employs TRBV6-1 and TRBJ2-3, with D possibly matching TRBD1 (6 bases). The CDR3 runs 14 residues. V shed 5 bases and J shed 2 bases, with 11 bases lying between them. Germline V gene lookup returns CDR1 MNHNS and CDR2 SASEGT.

In this sample, this clonotype turned up a few times. V and J are TRBV20-1 and TRBJ2-1, with TRBD2 identical over 9 bases. V trimming: 1 base; J trimming: 0 bases; junction bases outside the gene matches: 1. This CDR3 has 15 amino acids. Germline V gene data show CDR1 as DFQATT and CDR2 as SNEGSKA (reference sequence). This CDR3 is CSARGLAASYNEQFF. The CDR3 DNA is TGCAGTGCTAGAGGACTAGCGGCCTCCTACAATGAGCAGTTCTTC.

This clonotype has only a few counts. J is TRBJ2-1 and V is TRBV10-3; TRBD2 agrees at 9 bases. The CDR3 runs 17 residues. J lost 1 base, V lost 7 bases, and 11 bases had no gene match. The germline CDR1 and CDR2 sequences are ENHRY and SYGVKD. The CDR3 sequence is CAITPGSGSRSYNEQFF. The CDR3 DNA follows: TGTGCCATCACCCCTGGTAGCGGGAGTCGGTCCTACAATGAGCAGTTCTTC.

The table lists this clonotype with a few counts. The chain carries TRBV7-9 and TRBJ2-2, with a tentative D call TRBD1 (7 bases). CDR3 length: 15 amino acids. V was shortened by 2 bases and J by 7 bases, with 14 bases between the two germline ends. Germline V gives CDR1 SEHNR, CDR2 FQNEAQ (reference sequence). CDR3 loop: CASSLNRQGGGELFF. The CDR3, as DNA: TGTGCCAGCAGCTTAAACCGACAGGGAGGCGGGGAGCTGTTTTTT. The whole variable domain, remainder taken from reference TRBV7-9 and TRBJ2-2, is DTGVSQNPRHKITKRGQNVTFRCDPISEHNRLYWYRQTLGQGPEFLTYFQNEAQLEKSRLLSDRFSAERPKGSFSTLEIQRTEQGDSAMYLCASSLNRQGGGELFFGEGSRLTVL.

This clonotype was counted a few times. The rearrangement joins TRBV12-3 or TRBV12-4 to TRBJ2-7; 14 bases align to TRBD2. After removal of 5 bases from V and 7 bases from J, the junction contained 13 bases not matched to a gene. The CDR3 spans 17 residues. The CDR3 nucleotides are TGTGCCAGCAGTCTGGAAGGGACTAGCGGGAGCCCCTGGGAGCAGTACTTC. It specifies CASSLEGTSGSPWEQYF.

The chain combines TRBV20-1 with TRBJ2-2, with 8 bases fitting TRBD2. The CDR3 totals 16 residues. V was clipped by 2 bases and J by 2 bases; unmatched bases: 7. Germline CDR1 and CDR2: DFQATT and SNEGSKA (reference sequence). This CDR3 reads CSARRLSGANTGELFF. The CDR3 DNA reads TGCAGTGCTAGACGCCTTAGCGGGGCAAACACCGGGGAGCTGTTTTTT.